This entry is about one T cell receptor beta chain. Only in-frame clones appear in the TCRdb table, and some are missing; sequencing was by immunoSEQ multiplex PCR. The sample shows about 330,000 clones, approximately 87% of them seen only once. This sample is drawn from a study of blood T cell repertoires in COVID-19. This TCR derives from a woman in her 50s with active or convalescent COVID-19. The sample comprised peripheral blood.

The CDR3 loop is CASSPWTETGDHEQYF. For the CDR3, the DNA is TGTGCCAGCTCACCCTGGACCGAGACAGGGGATCACGAGCAGTACTTC. This chain joins TRBV18 and TRBJ2-7, with 8 bases matching TRBD1. Germline CDR1 reads KGHSH; CDR2 reads LQKENI. With V trimmed by 3 bases and J by 5 bases, 12 bases remained unmatched. CDR3 length equals 16 residues.